The text below deals with one T cell receptor (beta chain). CDR3 length: 14 residues. Germline CDR1 and CDR2: SGHRS and YFSETQ. The germline V and J ends were trimmed by 0 bases and 7 bases, with 10 bases remaining between them. This sample is part of a study of control samples from healthy donors and cancer patients. TCRdb keeps only in-frame clones here, not all; method: immunoSEQ multiplex PCR. The table records about 150,000 clones, about 90% of them present only once. The source of this sequence is a woman in her thirties or forties in good health. This chain links TRBV5-1 with TRBJ2-2; D possibly uses TRBD1 or TRBD2 (5 bases each). Source material: blood. DNA for the CDR3: TGCGCCAGCAGCTTGGACGGGGCTAGCGGGGAGCTGTTTTTT. This codes for CASSLDGASGELFF.